A single T cell receptor (beta chain) is shown here with its context. The Seattle site enrolled patients during active infection and followed them longitudinally. The data derive from a study of blood T cell repertoires in COVID-19. Study-level information: Sites in the United States, Italy and Spain provided acute and convalescent COVID-19 samples. Sources were T cells, B-cell-depleted T cells, or PBMCs; the material itself was cDNA or gDNA.

In the source study's methods: How many nucleated cells were present was estimated from reference gene primer amplification. This table comes from immunoSEQ multiplex PCR, and its TCRdb copy is limited to in-frame clones, with some not included. The V and J calls and clone size come from that table; D and trimming were worked out from the DNA. This sample carries 450,000 or so clones, approximately 90% of them seen once, and the ten largest clones take approximately 1.5%. Germline CDR1 reads MNHNS; CDR2 reads SASEGT. Between the trimmed V and J ends, which lost 0 bases and 0 bases, there was a span of 8 bases. The CDR3 extends over 15 amino acids.

The sequenced sample consisted of peripheral blood. The TCR sequence derives from a woman aged 40 to 50 with COVID-19, enrolled during active disease. The rearrangement links TRBV6-1 to TRBJ1-1; TRBD1 is a possible D gene (5 bases). Here the CDR3 DNA reads TGTGCCAGCAGTGAAGCAGGGGAAGTGAACACTGAAGCTTTCTTT. This encodes CASSEAGEVNTEAFF.